Listed below are T cell receptor beta chains from one sample, sequenced in a study of blood T cell repertoires in COVID-19. Sequencing used immunoSEQ multiplex PCR; TCRdb keeps in-frame clones, though not all of them. Here the sample spans under 350,000 clones, around 86% being singletons. The sample taken for sequencing was PBMCs or T cells enriched from blood (not recorded which). The source is a middle-aged woman with acute COVID-19. Each CDR3 is given with its conserved first and last residue. Fields, in order: V gene, J gene, D gene, clone size, CDR3 protein, CDR3 DNA. A D gene is named only where the DNA matches it firmly. Rows give clone size only sometimes, using once, few, many, or a class for an expanded clone.

TRBV2,TRBJ2-3,.,.,CASSDNTQYF,TGTGCCAGCAGTGACAATACACAGTATTTT
TRBV3-1/TRBV3-2,TRBJ2-7,TRBD2,few,CASSPRRTSGDYEQYF,TGTGCCAGCAGCCCCAGACGGACTAGCGGGGACTACGAGCAGTACTTC
TRBV9,TRBJ2-7,.,.,CASSSRTGAYEQYF,TGTGCCAGCAGCTCGAGAACAGGCGCCTACGAGCAGTACTTC
TRBV2,TRBJ1-2,TRBD1,.,CASRTRDRGYGYTF,TGTGCCAGCAGGACCCGGGACAGGGGTTATGGCTACACCTTC
TRBV24-1,TRBJ1-2,TRBD1,.,CATSDSRQGFDGYTF,TGTGCCACCAGTGATTCTCGACAGGGCTTTGATGGCTACACCTTC
TRBV2,TRBJ2-1,TRBD2,.,CASAGGYGYNEQFF,TGTGCCAGCGCGGGGGGGTACGGTTACAATGAGCAGTTCTTC
TRBV7-2,TRBJ2-3,TRBD2,.,CASSLGLAGEAGTDTQYF,TGTGCCAGCAGCTTAGGACTAGCGGGCGAAGCCGGCACAGATACGCAGTATTTT
TRBV25-1,TRBJ1-2,TRBD1,.,CASRAGTGLIGYGYTF,TGTGCCAGCAGGGCCGGGACAGGGCTTATTGGCTATGGCTACACCTTC
TRBV7-2,TRBJ2-5,TRBD1,.,CASSGGQGWETQYF,TGTGCCAGCAGCGGGGGACAGGGATGGGAGACCCAGTACTTC
TRBV5-8,TRBJ1-5,.,once,CASSFGGHSNQPQHF,TGTGCCAGCAGCTTCGGGGGGCATAGCAATCAGCCCCAGCATTTT
TRBV5-6,TRBJ2-5,.,once,CASSLGGKKTGETQYF,TGTGCCAGCAGCTTGGGTGGGAAAAAAACGGGGGAGACCCAGTACTTC